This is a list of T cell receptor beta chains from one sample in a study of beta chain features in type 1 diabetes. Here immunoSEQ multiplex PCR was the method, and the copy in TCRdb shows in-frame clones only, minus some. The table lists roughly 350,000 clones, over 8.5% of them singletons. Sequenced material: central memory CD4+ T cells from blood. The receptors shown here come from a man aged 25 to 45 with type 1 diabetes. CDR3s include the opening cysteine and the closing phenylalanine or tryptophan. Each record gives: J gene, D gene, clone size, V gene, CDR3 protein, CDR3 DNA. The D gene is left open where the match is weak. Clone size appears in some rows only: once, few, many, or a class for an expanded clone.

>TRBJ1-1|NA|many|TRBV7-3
CASSLGKGMNTEAFF
TGTGCCAGCAGCTTAGGTAAAGGCATGAACACTGAAGCTTTCTTT
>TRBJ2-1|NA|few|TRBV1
CTSSQDWGLAGVDEQFF
TGCACCAGCAGCCAAGATTGGGGACTAGCGGGAGTTGATGAGCAGTTCTTC
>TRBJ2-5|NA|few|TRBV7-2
CASSPPAGKAGETQYF
TGTGCCAGCAGCCCACCGGCGGGAAAGGCCGGAGAGACCCAGTACTTC
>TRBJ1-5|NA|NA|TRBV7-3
CASSLGPSWPQHF
TGTGCCAGCAGCTTAGGACCATCGTGGCCCCAGCATTTT
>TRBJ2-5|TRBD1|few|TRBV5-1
CASSSPGTGVGETQYF
TGCGCCAGCAGCTCCCCCGGGACAGGGGTAGGAGAGACCCAGTACTTC
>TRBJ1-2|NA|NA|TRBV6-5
CASSTNSNGYTF
TGTGCCAGCAGTACTAACTCTAATGGCTACACCTTC
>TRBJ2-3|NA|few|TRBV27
CASYDPSALQARSDTQYF
TGTGCCAGCTATGACCCATCGGCCCTCCAGGCCAGATCAGATACGCAGTATTTT
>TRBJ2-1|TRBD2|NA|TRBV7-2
CASSSSGTSIEQFF
TGTGCCAGCAGCTCCTCCGGGACTAGTATTGAGCAGTTCTTC
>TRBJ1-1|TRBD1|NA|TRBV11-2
CASSARTGDTEAFF
TGTGCCAGCAGCGCTAGGACAGGGGACACTGAAGCTTTCTTT
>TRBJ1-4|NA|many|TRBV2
CASRVEKLFF
TGTGCCAGCAGGGTCGAAAAACTGTTTTTT
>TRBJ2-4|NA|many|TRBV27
CATRGELAKNIQYF
TGTGCCACACGCGGGGAGCTAGCCAAAAACATTCAGTACTTC
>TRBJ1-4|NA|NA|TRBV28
CASSFSFAEGGTQDANEKLFF
TGTGCCAGCAGTTTTTCCTTTGCCGAGGGGGGGACACAAGACGCTAATGAAAAACTGTTTTTT
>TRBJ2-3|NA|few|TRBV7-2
CASSDGLVVDTQYF
TGTGCCAGCAGCGATGGGCTAGTAGTTGATACGCAGTATTTT
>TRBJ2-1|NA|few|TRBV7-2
CASSPWTGGYNEQFF
TGTGCCAGCAGCCCCTGGACCGGGGGCTACAATGAGCAGTTCTTC
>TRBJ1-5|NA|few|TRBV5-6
CASSLGGGRNQPQHF
TGTGCCAGCAGCCTTGGAGGGGGGAGGAATCAGCCCCAGCATTTT
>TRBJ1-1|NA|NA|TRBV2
CASSVDTEAFF
TGTGCCAGCAGTGTTGACACTGAAGCTTTCTTT
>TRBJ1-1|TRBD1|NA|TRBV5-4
CASSSPGQPNTEAFF
TGTGCCAGCAGCTCTCCGGGACAGCCGAACACTGAAGCTTTCTTT
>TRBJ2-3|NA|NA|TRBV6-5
CASSYGGNGRDTQYF
TGTGCCAGCAGTTATGGGGGGAACGGAAGAGATACGCAGTATTTT
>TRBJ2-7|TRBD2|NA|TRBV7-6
CASSRGLAVSYEQYF
TGTGCCAGCAGCCGCGGACTAGCGGTTTCCTACGAGCAGTACTTC
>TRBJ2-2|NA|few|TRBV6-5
CASSPTGINTGELFF
TGTGCCAGCAGTCCTACAGGGATCAACACCGGGGAGCTGTTTTTT
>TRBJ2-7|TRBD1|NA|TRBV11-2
CASSWGGGQGMYEQYF
TGTGCCAGCAGCTGGGGAGGGGGACAGGGAATGTACGAGCAGTACTTC
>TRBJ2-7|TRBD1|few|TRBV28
CASSSPTGILYEQYF
TGTGCCAGCAGTTCCCCGACAGGGATCTTGTACGAGCAGTACTTC
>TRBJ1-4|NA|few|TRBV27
CASSLSRPMTNEKLFF
TGTGCCAGCAGTTTATCCAGGCCAATGACTAATGAAAAACTGTTTTTT
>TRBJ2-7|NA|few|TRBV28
CASSPPLQGYEQYF
TGTGCCAGCAGTCCTCCCTTACAGGGTTACGAGCAGTACTTC
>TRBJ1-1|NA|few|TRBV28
CASSGQPTTTMNTEAFF
TGTGCCAGCAGTGGACAGCCCACCACCACGATGAACACTGAAGCTTTCTTT
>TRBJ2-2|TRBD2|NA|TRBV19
CASSQDPAGATGELFF
TGTGCCAGCAGCCAAGATCCAGCGGGAGCCACCGGGGAGCTGTTTTTT
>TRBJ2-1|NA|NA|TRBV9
CASSVGLADEQFF
TGTGCCAGCAGCGTAGGTCTGGCGGATGAGCAGTTCTTC
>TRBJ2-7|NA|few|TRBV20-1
CSASKNYEQYF
TGCAGTGCTAGTAAAAACTACGAGCAGTACTTC
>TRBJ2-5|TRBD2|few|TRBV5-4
CASSPYLAGAGETQYF
TGTGCCAGCAGCCCCTACCTAGCGGGAGCGGGAGAGACCCAGTACTTC
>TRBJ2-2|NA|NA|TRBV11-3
CASSLVTGMNTGELFF
TGTGCCAGCAGCTTAGTTACGGGCATGAACACCGGGGAGCTGTTTTTT
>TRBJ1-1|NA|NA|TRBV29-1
CSVYDPPLAFF
TGCAGCGTTTACGACCCCCCGCTGGCTTTCTTT
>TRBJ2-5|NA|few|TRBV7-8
CASSNLERQETQYF
TGTGCCAGCAGCAATCTAGAGCGGCAAGAGACCCAGTACTTC
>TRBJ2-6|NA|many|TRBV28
CASIQTGSSGANVLTF
TGTGCCAGCATCCAAACGGGCAGCTCTGGGGCCAACGTCCTGACTTTC
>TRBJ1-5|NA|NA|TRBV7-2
CASSLSVSSGGQPQHF
TGTGCCAGCAGCTTGTCAGTAAGCAGTGGCGGGCAGCCCCAGCATTTT
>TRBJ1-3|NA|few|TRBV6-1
CASSERGSPDTIYF
TGTGCCAGCAGTGAAAGAGGGAGTCCGGACACCATATATTTT
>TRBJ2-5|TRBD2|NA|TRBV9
CARSGRGGIQETQYF
TGTGCCCGCAGCGGCCGGGGGGGGATCCAAGAGACCCAGTACTTC
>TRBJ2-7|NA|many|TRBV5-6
CASSGSSYEQYF
TGTGCCAGCAGCGGTAGCTCCTACGAGCAGTACTTC
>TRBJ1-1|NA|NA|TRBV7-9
CASSAQGGYAEAFF
TGTGCCAGCAGCGCTCAAGGCGGTTATGCTGAAGCTTTCTTT
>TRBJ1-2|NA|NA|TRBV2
CASKSTLLKYGYTF
TGTGCCAGCAAGAGCACCCTACTAAAGTATGGCTACACCTTC
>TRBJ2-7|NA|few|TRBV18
CASSPLQGSYEQYF
TGTGCCAGCTCACCCCTACAGGGATCCTACGAGCAGTACTTC
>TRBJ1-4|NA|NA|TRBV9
CASSGPDLSVEKLFF
TGTGCCAGCAGCGGCCCCGATTTGTCAGTTGAAAAACTGTTTTTT
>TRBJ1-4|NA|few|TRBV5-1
CASSLEPGATNEKLFF
TGCGCCAGCAGCTTGGAACCAGGGGCAACTAATGAAAAACTGTTTTTT
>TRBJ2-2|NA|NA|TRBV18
CASSINRPGELFF
TGTGCCAGCTCCATAAACAGGCCCGGGGAGCTGTTTTTT
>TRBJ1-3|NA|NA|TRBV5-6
CASSLVVVLSGNTIYF
TGTGCCAGCAGCTTGGTAGTGGTTCTCTCTGGAAACACCATATATTTT
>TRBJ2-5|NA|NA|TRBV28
CASSLSKPLTQETQYF
TGTGCCAGCAGTTTATCAAAACCTTTGACCCAAGAGACCCAGTACTTC
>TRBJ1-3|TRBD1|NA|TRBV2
CASRLGQGISTIYF
TGTGCCAGCAGACTCGGACAGGGGATAAGTACCATATATTTT
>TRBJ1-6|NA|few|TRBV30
CALTGDIYNSPLHF
TGTGCCCTGACGGGGGATATATATAATTCACCCCTCCACTTT
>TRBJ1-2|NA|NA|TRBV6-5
CASTRMGTYGYTF
TGTGCCAGCACCCGAATGGGGACATACGGCTACACCTTC
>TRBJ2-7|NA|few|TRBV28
CASSLPHVSYEQYF
TGTGCCAGCAGTTTACCCCACGTCTCCTACGAGCAGTACTTC
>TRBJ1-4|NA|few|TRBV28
CASSFGGVANEKLFF
TGTGCCAGCAGTTTTGGGGGGGTGGCTAATGAAAAACTGTTTTTT
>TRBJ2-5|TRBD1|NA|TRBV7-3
CASSLGTAQETQYF
TGTGCCAGCAGCCTCGGGACAGCCCAAGAGACCCAGTACTTC
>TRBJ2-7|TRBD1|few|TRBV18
CASSPGTGVRDEQYF
TGTGCCAGCTCACCTGGGACAGGGGTCCGTGACGAGCAGTACTTC